These 30 T cell receptor beta chains share one sample of origin, sequenced in a study of blood T cell repertoires in COVID-19. The assay was immunoSEQ multiplex PCR, and TCRdb's table has in-frame clones only and misses some. The sample has roughly 380,000 clones; around 91% are singletons. Source material: peripheral blood. The receptors come from a woman aged 40 to 55 with COVID-19, enrolled during active disease.

This clone appeared once. J is TRBJ1-5 and V is TRBV4-2, with D uncertain. The V end lost 1 base, the J end lost 0 bases, and 4 bases lay between the germline ends. The CDR3 loop spans 14 amino acids. Germline loops: CDR1 LGHNA, CDR2 YNFKEQ. The CDR3 DNA reads TGTGCCAGCAGCCAAGTCAGTAGCAATCAGCCCCAGCATTTT. Its protein product is CASSQVSSNQPQHF.

V is TRBV5-8 and J is TRBJ1-5; D is unclear. CDR3 length: 14 amino acids. The V gene lost 5 bases and the J gene lost 3 bases, with 12 bases spanning the gap. The germline V gene encodes CDR1 SGHTS and CDR2 YDEGEE. The chain's CDR3 is CASRPGWLNQPQHF. In nucleotides, the CDR3 is TGTGCCAGCAGGCCGGGGTGGCTCAATCAGCCCCAGCATTTT.

The rearrangement uses TRBV2 and TRBJ2-7; 12 bases line up with TRBD2. The CDR3 is 15 amino acids. Germline V CDR1 and CDR2: SNHLY, FYNNEI. The V segment lost 2 bases and the J segment 9 bases; nucleotides outside the gene matches: 8. The CDR3 region has the DNA TGTGCCAGCAGTGAAACGGTACTAGCGGGGGGCGCGCAGTACTTC. Translating gives CASSETVLAGGAQYF.

The rearrangement joins TRBV11-2 to TRBJ2-1; tentatively, D is TRBD1 (6 bases). CDR1 is SGHAT and CDR2 is FQNNGV in the germline V gene. The CDR3 spans 15 residues. V was cut by 5 bases and J by 9 bases, with 20 bases left in between. As DNA, the CDR3 is TGTGCCAGCAGCCTAGGGGGTTCAACAGGCGGTGAGCAGTTCTTC. Translated, it gives CASSLGGSTGGEQFF.

This chain joins TRBV28 and TRBJ1-1; 7 nucleotides match TRBD1. The germline gives CDR1 MDHEN, CDR2 SYDVKM. J lost 1 base, V lost 6 bases, and 8 bases had no gene match. The CDR3 covers 15 residues. CDR3: CASSPPGGQNTEAFF. CDR3 nucleotide sequence: TGTGCCAGCAGCCCCCCAGGGGGGCAGAACACTGAAGCTTTCTTT.

The rearrangement uses TRBV5-6 and TRBJ2-3, with D maybe TRBD2 (7 bases). Germline CDR1 and CDR2: SGHDT and YYEEEE. V was shortened by 4 bases and J by 2 bases, with 14 bases between the two germline ends. The CDR3 sequence is 15 residues long. The DNA of the CDR3 is TGTGCCAGCAGCCTAGGGGGGGCCCTCACAGATACGCAGTATTTT. Its protein product is CASSLGGALTDTQYF.

The chain recombines TRBV6-4 with TRBJ2-3; TRBD2 agrees at 8 bases. Germline CDR1 MRHNA, CDR2 SNTAGT. The CDR3 totals 16 residues. Losses at the gene ends were 2 bases for V and 2 bases for J; bases not matched to a gene: 6. The CDR3 region is CASSDVAGGSTDTQYF. CDR3 DNA: TGTGCCAGCAGTGACGTGGCGGGGGGTTCCACAGATACGCAGTATTTT.

The chain is built from TRBV5-1 and TRBJ1-5; 7 bases match TRBD1. V lost 2 bases and J lost 6; bases outside the gene matches: 2. The CDR3 is made up of 13 amino acids. CDR1 SGHRS and CDR2 YFSETQ come from the germline V gene. CDR3 in amino acids: CASSFEGAQPQHF. The CDR3 DNA is TGCGCCAGCAGCTTTGAGGGGGCTCAGCCCCAGCATTTT.

The V and J genes are TRBV6-5 and TRBJ2-7, with 7 bases that match TRBD2. V lost 0 bases, J lost 0 bases, and 2 bases stayed unmatched. The germline V gene has CDR1 MNHEY and CDR2 SVGAGI. CDR3 size: 15 residues. The CDR3 DNA reads as TGTGCCAGCAGTTACTCGCGGGGGAGCTCCTACGAGCAGTACTTC. It codes for CASSYSRGSSYEQYF.

This chain uses TRBV2 with TRBJ1-1; 8 positions match TRBD1. The J segment lost 8 bases and the V segment lost 8 bases, leaving 10 bases of the junction unmatched. The CDR3 sequence is 13 residues long. CDR1 is SNHLY, CDR2 FYNNEI, per germline. For the CDR3, the DNA is TGTGCCAGCGAATTTCGACAGGGGAACGAAGCTTTCTTT. It specifies CASEFRQGNEAFF.

Of note for this clone: This sample includes further DNA sequences coding for the same CDR3. V is TRBV30 and J is TRBJ1-1; the D is unclear. Germline V gene sequence: CDR1 GTSNPN, CDR2 SVGIG (reference sequence). With 0 bases removed from V and 3 bases from J, the gap between germline ends came to 5 bases. This CDR3 is built from 12 residues. The CDR3 sequence: CAWSVRDTEAFF. CDR3 DNA sequence: TGTGCCTGGAGTGTACGGGACACTGAAGCTTTCTTT.

V is TRBV9 and J is TRBJ2-7; 7 positions agree with TRBD1. V dropped 5 bases and J dropped 5; count of bases not matched to a gene: 16. CDR3 size: 16 residues. CDR1 and CDR2 (germline): SGDLS, YYNGEE. The CDR3 DNA reads TGTGCCAGCAGTCCAGCGGTGGCAGGGGGTCGTGACGAGCAGTACTTC. Translated, it gives CASSPAVAGGRDEQYF.

The chain employs TRBV20-1 and TRBJ2-5, with D hard to call. The CDR3 has 11 amino acids. Germline V gives CDR1 DFQATT, CDR2 SNEGSKA (reference sequence). For the CDR3, the DNA is TGCACTCCAGAGGTCCAAGAGACCCAGTACTTC. Encoded protein: CTPEVQETQYF.

The chain employs TRBV14 and TRBJ1-4; unclear D gene. The germline gives CDR1 SGHDN, CDR2 FVKESK. This CDR3 comprises 14 residues. Trimming shortened V by 4 bases and J by 4 bases, and 10 bases separated the two germline ends. The CDR3 nucleotides are TGTGCCAGCAGCCTCCTGGGCCTTAATGAAAAACTGTTTTTT. As protein: CASSLLGLNEKLFF.

The rearrangement links TRBV28 to TRBJ1-5, with a weak D call TRBD1 (6 bases). V lost 6 bases and J 3 bases, leaving 9 bases between the germline ends. CDR1 and CDR2 from the germline V gene are MDHEN and SYDVKM. The CDR3 runs to 13 residues. The CDR3 protein is CASRTGLNQPQHF. As DNA, the CDR3 is TGTGCCAGCAGGACAGGCCTCAATCAGCCCCAGCATTTT.

The V and J genes are TRBV7-2 and TRBJ1-1; D is ambiguous. This CDR3 is 15 amino acids long. CDR1 and CDR2 from the germline V gene are SGHTA and FQGNSA. V was trimmed by 4 bases and J by 0 bases, leaving 12 bases between them. In DNA form, the CDR3 reads TGTGCCAGCAGCTCAGGCGTTGGAATGAACACTGAAGCTTTCTTT. Translation: CASSSGVGMNTEAFF.

As regards this clone: Other DNA sequences of this sample code for an identical CDR3. The genes are TRBV3-1 (or the pseudogene TRBV3-2) and TRBJ1-1, with D unclear. CDR3 length equals 13 residues. CDR1 is LGHDT and CDR2 is YNNKEL in the germline V gene (reference sequence). V lost 1 base and J lost 4, with 7 bases in between. As DNA, the CDR3 is TGTGCCAGCAGCCAAGTGTCGGGCACTGAAGCTTTCTTT. It encodes CASSQVSGTEAFF.

This clone has just one count. This chain joins TRBV9 and TRBJ2-7, with D unresolved. CDR3 length: 15 amino acids. CDR1 and CDR2 (germline): SGDLS, YYNGEE. V gave up 1 base and J gave up 2 bases, with 13 bases separating them. CDR3 coding DNA: TGTGCCAGCAGCGTAACAGACCAGTCGCCCTACGAGCAGTACTTC. This encodes CASSVTDQSPYEQYF.

This clone was counted a few times. The chain joins TRBV29-1 to TRBJ1-1, with D hard to call. The CDR3 length is 13 residues. Germline V lookup: CDR1 SQVTM, CDR2 ANQGSEA. V gave up 1 base and J gave up 1 base, with 7 bases separating them. CDR3 nucleotide sequence: TGCAGCGTTGAAGGCCTAAGGAACACTGAAGCTTTCTTT. Its protein product is CSVEGLRNTEAFF.

The rearrangement uses TRBV6-1 and TRBJ1-4; TRBD1 is a possible D gene (5 bases). V lost 3 bases and J lost 0, with 11 bases in between. The CDR3 sequence is 16 residues long. Germline values: CDR1 MNHNS, CDR2 SASEGT. The CDR3 DNA reads as TGTGCCAGCAGTGATAGGGGCAGCCCAACTAATGAAAAACTGTTTTTT. Translating it yields CASSDRGSPTNEKLFF.

This clone was counted between two and nine times. The chain recombines TRBV5-4 with TRBJ2-3, with D perhaps matching TRBD2 (6 bases). Trimming shortened V by 5 bases and J by 2 bases, and 12 bases separated the two germline ends. Germline values: CDR1 SGHNT, CDR2 YYREEE (reference sequence). The CDR3 is made up of 14 amino acids. Here the CDR3 reads CASSPGGDTDTQYF. The CDR3 region has the DNA TGTGCCAGCAGTCCCGGAGGGGACACAGATACGCAGTATTTT.

The rearrangement joins TRBV28 to TRBJ1-1, with D possibly TRBD1 on 5 matching bases. V lost 5 bases to trimming and J lost 1 base, with 11 bases between them. Germline CDR1 is MDHEN and CDR2 is SYDVKM. The CDR3 contains 14 residues. The CDR3 bases are TGTGCCAGCAGTCGGAAGGGGCCGAACACTGAAGCTTTCTTT. Translated: CASSRKGPNTEAFF.

The chain recombines TRBV29-1 with TRBJ1-4, with 7 nucleotides matching TRBD1. The germline gives CDR1 SQVTM, CDR2 ANQGSEA. The ends lost 6 bases at V and 0 bases at J; junction bases unmatched: 4. The CDR3 length is 14 residues. The chain's CDR3 is CSVTGVATNEKLFF. CDR3 bases: TGCAGCGTCACAGGGGTTGCAACTAATGAAAAACTGTTTTTT. Variable domain in full (rest from reference TRBV29-1 and TRBJ1-4): SAVISQKPSRDICQRGTSLTIQCQVDSQVTMMFWYRQQPGQSLTLIATANQGSEATYESGFVIDKFPISRPNLTFSTLTVSNMSPEDSSIYLCSVTGVATNEKLFFGSGTQLSVL.

The genes are TRBV27 and TRBJ2-3; 11 bases are shared with TRBD2. The germline gives CDR1 MNHEY, CDR2 SMNVEV (reference sequence). This CDR3 contains 15 residues. Losses at the gene ends were 6 bases for V and 5 bases for J; bases not matched to a gene: 7. The CDR3 region is CASRTLAGGRDTQYF. Written as DNA, the CDR3 is TGTGCCAGCAGGACCTTAGCGGGGGGGAGAGATACGCAGTATTTT.

This chain uses TRBV15 with TRBJ1-2, with D tentatively TRBD1 (5 bases). Germline loops: CDR1 LNHNV, CDR2 YYDKDF (reference sequence). With 0 bases removed from V and 4 bases from J, the gap between germline ends came to 12 bases. The CDR3 extends over 15 amino acids. Written as DNA, the CDR3 is TGTGCCACCAGCAGAGAGGACATCGGGGGCTATGGCTACACCTTC. It is translated as CATSREDIGGYGYTF. The full variable domain, its missing parts supplied by reference TRBV15 and TRBJ1-2, is DAMVIQNPRYQVTQFGKPVTLSCSQTLNHNVMYWYQQKSSQAPKLLFHYYDKDFNNEADTPDNFQSRRPNTSFCFLDIRSPGLGDTAMYLCATSREDIGGYGYTFGSGTRLTVV.

The chain joins TRBV6-2 or TRBV6-3 to TRBJ1-6, with a tentative D call TRBD1 (6 bases). There are 16 residues in the CDR3. Germline V gene sequence: CDR1 MNHEY, CDR2 SVGEGT. V shed 6 bases and J shed 2 bases, with 14 bases lying between them. The CDR3 loop is CASSIPRGAYNSPLHF. For the CDR3, the DNA is TGTGCCAGCAGCATTCCCAGGGGTGCCTATAATTCACCCCTCCACTTT.

The chain has TRBV7-3 and TRBJ2-3; 9 nucleotides match TRBD2. The CDR3 consists of 15 residues. Germline loops: CDR1 SGHTA, CDR2 FQGTGA. J gave up 4 bases and V 2 bases, and 4 bases lay outside the gene matches. The CDR3 nucleotides read TGTGCCAGCAGCTTAGCTAGCGGGGACTCAGATACGCAGTATTTT. Residues: CASSLASGDSDTQYF.

This clone was seen only once. V usage is TRBV6-1 and J usage is TRBJ1-3; TRBD1 matches 8 bases. The V and J ends lost 4 bases and 3 bases, in that order; junction bases with no gene match: 11. The CDR3 totals 17 residues. The germline gives CDR1 MNHNS, CDR2 SASEGT. In DNA, the CDR3 is TGTGCCAGCAGTGCCCTCGGAGGACAGGGTTATGGAAACACCATATATTTT. Its protein is CASSALGGQGYGNTIYF.

This chain joins TRBV28 and TRBJ2-1; 9 nucleotides agree with TRBD2. The CDR3 extends over 16 amino acids. Germline CDR1 and CDR2: MDHEN and SYDVKM. Trimming at V came to 1 base and at J to 7 bases, leaving 8 bases not matched to a gene. This CDR3 reads CASSLFAGGRYNEQFF. CDR3 sequence (DNA): TGTGCCAGCAGTTTATTTGCGGGGGGGCGTTATAATGAGCAGTTCTTC. The full variable domain, with the rest looked up from reference TRBV28 and TRBJ2-1, is DVKVTQSSRYLVKRTGEKVFLECVQDMDHENMFWYRQDPGLGLRLIYFSYDVKMKEKGDIPEGYSVSREKKERFSLILESASTNQTSMYLCASSLFAGGRYNEQFFGPGTRLTVL.

V is TRBV9 and J is TRBJ2-1; D is ambiguous. Trimming took off 4 bases at V and 7 bases at J, with 18 bases between the two ends. The CDR3 runs 15 residues. Germline CDR1 and CDR2: SGDLS and YYNGEE. The CDR3 sequence is CASSLTTTPRNEQFF. As DNA, the CDR3 is TGTGCCAGCAGCTTAACTACGACCCCGAGGAATGAGCAGTTCTTC.